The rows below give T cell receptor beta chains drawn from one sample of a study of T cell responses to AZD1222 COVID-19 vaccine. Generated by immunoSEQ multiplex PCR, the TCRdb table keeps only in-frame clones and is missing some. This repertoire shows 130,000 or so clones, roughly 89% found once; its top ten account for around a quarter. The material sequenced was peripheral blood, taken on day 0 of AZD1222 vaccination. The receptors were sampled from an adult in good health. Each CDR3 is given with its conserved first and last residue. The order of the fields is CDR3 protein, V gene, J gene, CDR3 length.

CASRQGTDEQYF	TRBV6-5	TRBJ2-7	12
CASRVLLGNTEAFF	TRBV27	TRBJ1-1	14
CASSEFNRGNEAFF	TRBV6-1	TRBJ1-1	14
CASSQGGGYTF	TRBV3-1/TRBV3-2	TRBJ1-2	11
CATSRAGAYTEAFF	TRBV15	TRBJ1-1	14
CASSGQGREDPLGYYGYTF	TRBV7-2	TRBJ1-2	19
CASSQEKASPLHF	TRBV4-1	TRBJ1-6	13
CASRPSTDTQYF	TRBV6-6	TRBJ2-3	12
CASSPHLNYGYTF	TRBV6-2/TRBV6-3	TRBJ1-2	13
CASKDQGTGELFF	TRBV25-1	TRBJ2-2	13
CASSQAGQVRSGNTIYF	TRBV14	TRBJ1-3	17
CASSEAEGRYGYTF	TRBV2	TRBJ1-2	14
CASSIGGATGDYGYTF	TRBV19	TRBJ1-2	16
CASSLKVGGGYTF	TRBV2	TRBJ1-2	13
CASSLADMTEAFF	TRBV7-2	TRBJ1-1	13
CASSEGTGGAGANVLTF	TRBV6-1	TRBJ2-6	17
CASSHDRASHSGANVLTF	TRBV5-4	TRBJ2-6	18
CASSSGQGVHQPQHF	TRBV5-6	TRBJ1-5	15
CASSADRAGTEAFF	TRBV5-4	TRBJ1-1	14
CASSLRLAGPTDTQYF	TRBV5-1	TRBJ2-3	16
CASSLVTGQETQYF	TRBV7-9	TRBJ2-5	14
CASSQWDLPGNTIYF	TRBV18	TRBJ1-3	15
CASSYGTENEKLFF	TRBV6-6	TRBJ1-4	14
CASSSPGTGVGRNSPLHF	TRBV2	TRBJ1-6	18
CASSLLAGGLSEQFF	TRBV7-6	TRBJ2-1	15
CASSYNSYGYTF	TRBV5-6	TRBJ1-2	12
CASSLKPGTGNEKLFF	TRBV14	TRBJ1-4	16
CASSVDISGWNEQFF	TRBV9	TRBJ2-1	15
CASSYSSWMSSGANVLTF	TRBV6-8	TRBJ2-6	18
CASNRGGTDTQYF	TRBV6-5	TRBJ2-3	13
CAWNTAAETQYF	TRBV30	TRBJ2-5	12
CASSSGTGGRYTF	TRBV7-2	TRBJ1-2	13
CASSQMGLAGEQFF	TRBV4-3	TRBJ2-1	14
CASSPQSAVNEKLFF	TRBV28	TRBJ1-4	15
CASSAIGGNEQYF	TRBV7-3	TRBJ2-7	13
CASSPPASVREKLFF	TRBV25-1	TRBJ1-4	15
CASSGTYEQYF	TRBV18	TRBJ2-7	11